These 5 T cell receptor beta chains share one sample of origin, sequenced in a study of T-cell memory formation after mild COVID-19. MiXCR was run by TCRdb on the 5' RACE reads, yielding one entry per CDR3 protein. The table records roughly 200,000 distinct CDR3 sequences, more than 15% of them present only once. Sequencing used PBMCs or a T cell subset sorted from them (not recorded which). These receptors originate from an adult woman who had mild COVID-19 (a few samples of this study predate the infection). Cell type and time point are not known.

The V and J genes are TRBV12-3 or TRBV12-4 and TRBJ1-6; 12 bases are a match to TRBD1. V lost 6 bases to trimming and J lost 10 bases; unmatched junction nucleotides: 4. There are 14 residues in the CDR3. The DNA of the CDR3 is TGTGCCAGCAGGGGACAGGGGGCAGGGTCACCCCTCCACTTT. Protein: CASRGQGAGSPLHF.

This chain joins TRBV10-3 and TRBJ1-1, with D tentatively TRBD1 (5 bases). CDR1 is ENHRY and CDR2 is SYGVKD in the germline V gene. The V and J ends lost 6 bases and 7 bases respectively, with 18 bases between them. This CDR3 contains 14 residues. The CDR3 is CAIRGTRAPVEAFF. Written as DNA, the CDR3 is TGTGCCATCAGGGGGACGCGGGCCCCCGTTGAAGCTTTCTTT.

This clonotype came up a few times. The chain couples TRBV5-4 to TRBJ2-5; 11 bases are shared with TRBD2. Germline loops: CDR1 SGHNT, CDR2 YYREEE (reference sequence). Trimming at V came to 0 bases and at J to 2 bases, leaving 6 bases not matched to a gene. The CDR3 covers 17 residues. CDR3 coding DNA: TGTGCCAGCAGCTTGGGTTCCCTAGCGGGGGGTCAAGAGACCCAGTACTTC. This encodes CASSLGSLAGGQETQYF.

The DNA of the CDR3 is TGTGCCAGCACCCCACAGGCGAGGGGCGAGCAGTACTTC. It is translated as CASTPQARGEQYF. The V call is TRBV6-1, the J call TRBJ2-7; D possibly uses TRBD1 or TRBD2 (5 bases each). Trimming took off 7 bases at V and 6 bases at J, with 16 bases between the two ends. This CDR3 has 13 residues. Germline V lookup: CDR1 MNHNS, CDR2 SASEGT.

This clonotype was found many times. The chain links TRBV29-1 to TRBJ2-1; 9 bases agree with TRBD2. Germline V gives CDR1 SQVTM, CDR2 ANQGSEA. The CDR3 is 15 residues long. Unmatched junction bases numbered 7, after V lost 6 bases and J lost 1 base. CDR3: CSVVTSGLSYNEQFF. The CDR3 DNA sequence: TGCAGCGTAGTGACTAGCGGTCTTTCCTACAATGAGCAGTTCTTC.